These 17 T cell receptor beta chains were all obtained from the same sample, sequenced in a study of blood T cell repertoires in COVID-19. Sequencing used immunoSEQ multiplex PCR; TCRdb keeps in-frame clones, though not all of them. The sample yields some 120,000 clones, more than 80% seen once. Sequences were obtained from peripheral blood. These receptors all stem from a woman of 80 years or more with COVID-19, enrolled during active disease.

V usage is TRBV4-2 and J usage is TRBJ1-6, with 8 positions matching TRBD1. The CDR3 totals 14 residues. CDR1 and CDR2 (germline): LGHNA, YNFKEQ. The ends lost 5 bases at V and 7 bases at J; junction bases unmatched: 4. CDR3 nucleotides: TGTGCCAGCAGCGCGGGACAGGAAAATTCACCCCTCCACTTT. Protein product: CASSAGQENSPLHF.

The chain has TRBV9 and TRBJ2-7, with 7 positions matching TRBD1. Germline CDR1 reads SGDLS; CDR2 reads YYNGEE. CDR3 length: 14 residues. Trimming at V came to 3 bases and at J to 5 bases, leaving 8 bases not matched to a gene. Here the CDR3 reads CASSAGTVRDEQYF. Written as DNA, the CDR3 is TGTGCCAGCAGCGCGGGGACAGTGCGAGACGAGCAGTACTTC.

The rearrangement joins TRBV7-9 to TRBJ1-2; possible D gene TRBD1, 5 bases. The CDR3 covers 15 residues. V lost 8 bases to trimming and J lost 4 bases, with 20 bases between them. Germline V CDR1 and CDR2: SEHNR, FQNEAQ (reference sequence). For the CDR3, the DNA is TGTGCCAGCGAGCGGAATTGGGGGGACGCCTATGGCTACACCTTC. Translation gives CASERNWGDAYGYTF.

This clone was detected only a few times. This chain joins TRBV7-2 and TRBJ2-7, with TRBD2 matching 11 bases. This CDR3 is built from 16 residues. Looked up from germline, CDR1 is SGHTA and CDR2 is FQGNSA. The V and J ends lost 7 bases and 3 bases, in that order; junction bases with no gene match: 11. In nucleotides, the CDR3 is TGTGCCAGCAACCGCGCTATGGGGACTAGCGGCTACGAGCAGTACTTC. Protein: CASNRAMGTSGYEQYF.

V gene TRBV9 combines with J gene TRBJ2-2; 13 bases match TRBD2. The junction had 5 bases not matched to a gene; V was cut back by 3 bases and J by 3 bases. In germline, CDR1 is SGDLS, CDR2 YYNGEE. This CDR3 region has 17 residues. The CDR3 reads CASSDGLAGVHTGELFF. The CDR3 DNA reads as TGTGCCAGCAGCGACGGACTAGCGGGAGTACACACCGGGGAGCTGTTTTTT.

The rearrangement joins TRBV19 to TRBJ2-5; 7 bases fit TRBD2. The CDR3 has 14 residues. V shed 5 bases, J shed 5 bases, and the junction held 8 bases outside the gene matches. CDR1 and CDR2 (germline): LNHDA, SQIVND (reference sequence). The CDR3: CASSSAQGGETQYF. The DNA of the CDR3 is TGTGCCAGTAGTTCGGCCCAGGGAGGGGAGACCCAGTACTTC.

The chain links TRBV6-5 to TRBJ2-5; D is possibly TRBD2 (5 bases). Trimming pared 6 bases from V and 6 bases from J, leaving 11 bases between. The CDR3 has 12 amino acids. From germline, CDR1 is MNHEY and CDR2 SVGAGI. CDR3 in DNA: TGTGCCAGCAGCCGGACTGCTCAGACCCAGTACTTC. Translated: CASSRTAQTQYF.

The chain links TRBV7-2 to TRBJ2-7; TRBD2 matches at 9 bases. V was pared by 1 base and J by 6 bases, with 7 bases of the junction left unmatched. The CDR3 extends over 15 amino acids. From germline, CDR1 is SGHTA and CDR2 FQGNSA. CDR3 in DNA: TGTGCCAGCAGCTTAGTAGTAGCGGGAGTTCTCGAGCAGTACTTC. Translation: CASSLVVAGVLEQYF. Variable domain in full (rest from reference TRBV7-2 and TRBJ2-7): GAGVSQSPSNKVTEKGKDVELRCDPISGHTALYWYRQSLGQGLEFLIYFQGNSAPDKSGLPSDRFSAERTGGSVSTLTIQRTQQEDSAVYLCASSLVVAGVLEQYFGPGTRLTVT.

This sequence joins TRBV5-1 and TRBJ2-3; 8 positions agree with TRBD2. Germline V CDR1 and CDR2: SGHRS, YFSETQ. The CDR3 length is 15 residues. With 5 bases clipped from V and 4 bases from J, the junction kept 9 bases outside the gene matches. Written as DNA, the CDR3 is TGCGCCAGCAGAGAAGCGGGAGTTGGGGCAGATACGCAGTATTTT. Encoded protein: CASREAGVGADTQYF.

This chain links TRBV9 with TRBJ1-6; D call uncertain. Germline CDR1 is SGDLS and CDR2 is YYNGEE. Between the trimmed V and J ends, which lost 0 bases and 7 bases, there was a span of 8 bases. The CDR3 runs to 14 residues. The DNA of the CDR3 is TGTGCCAGCAGCGTAGTCGACACCAATTCACCCCTCCACTTT. Its translation is CASSVVDTNSPLHF.

The chain carries TRBV7-9 and TRBJ1-2; weak D call: TRBD1 (5 bases). Germline lookup yields CDR1 SEHNR and CDR2 FQNEAQ (reference sequence). V was cut by 4 bases and J by 4 bases, with 19 bases left in between. The CDR3 consists of 16 residues. The CDR3 here is CASSSGPGQATYGYTF. The CDR3 DNA sequence: TGTGCCAGCAGCTCAGGGCCTGGGCAGGCCACCTATGGCTACACCTTC.

This clone appeared once. The V and J genes are TRBV7-9 and TRBJ2-2; 11 bases are shared with TRBD2. Trimming removed 5 bases from V and 6 bases from J; junction bases left unmatched: 8. Germline loops: CDR1 SEHNR, CDR2 FQNEAQ (reference sequence). The CDR3 contains 16 residues. CDR3: CASSLPTSGSAGELFF. CDR3 coding DNA: TGTGCCAGCAGCCTCCCCACTAGCGGGAGCGCCGGGGAGCTGTTTTTT.

This chain joins TRBV5-4 and TRBJ2-2; no firm D call. The CDR3 sequence is 14 residues long. Trimming took off 7 bases at V and 1 base at J, with 11 bases between the two ends. Germline-derived CDR1 and CDR2 are SGHNT and YYREEE (reference sequence). The CDR3 coding sequence is TGTGCCAGCGGTAATGAGCTGAACACCGGGGAGCTGTTTTTT. Encoded protein: CASGNELNTGELFF. Variable domain in full (rest from reference TRBV5-4 and TRBJ2-2): ETGVTQSPTHLIKTRGQQVTLRCSSQSGHNTVSWYQQALGQGPQFIFQYYREEENGRGNFPPRFSGLQFPNYSSELNVNALELDDSALYLCASGNELNTGELFFGEGSRLTVL.

CDR3 nucleotide sequence: TGCGCCAGCAGCTTCCAAGGACAGAGCTCTGGGGCCAACGTCCTGACTTTC. Its translation is CASSFQGQSSGANVLTF. The V and J genes are TRBV5-1 and TRBJ2-6, with D maybe TRBD1 (6 bases). Looked up from germline, CDR1 is SGHRS and CDR2 is YFSETQ. The CDR3 extends over 17 amino acids. Deletions cut 2 bases from V and 0 bases from J, with 12 bases between.

This chain joins TRBV18 and TRBJ1-4, with unresolved D. The CDR3 is made up of 15 amino acids. Per the germline V gene, CDR1 is KGHSH and CDR2 is LQKENI. The V and J ends lost 0 bases and 0 bases respectively, with 5 bases between them. The CDR3 loop reads CASSPPAATNEKLFF. The CDR3 region has the DNA TGTGCCAGCTCACCACCGGCGGCAACTAATGAAAAACTGTTTTTT.

In regard to this clone: A junction end diverges from the germline sequence, so it may reflect a read error. This sequence joins TRBV7-2 and TRBJ1-3, with 7 bases fitting TRBD1. Germline V gives CDR1 SGHTA, CDR2 FQGNSA. The CDR3 covers 15 residues. CDR3 nucleotides: TGTGCCAGCAGTTTAGACAGGGCCTCTGGAAACACCATATATTTT. It yields the protein CASSLDRASGNTIYF.

This clone occurred once. This chain connects TRBV7-2 to TRBJ2-1, with TRBD2 as a possible D gene (6 bases). Trimming removed 5 bases from V and 10 bases from J, with 15 bases in between. The CDR3 is 13 residues long. CDR1 is SGHTA, CDR2 FQGNSA, per germline. This CDR3 reads CASSTGGLEEQFF. The CDR3 nucleotides are TGTGCCAGCAGCACCGGAGGGCTGGAGGAGCAGTTCTTC.